Shown below are 9 T cell receptor beta chains from a single sample sequenced in a study of cytomegalovirus exposure and HLA in healthy donors. The PCR had 60 Vbeta and 13 Jbeta primers. This table comes from immunoSEQ multiplex PCR, and its TCRdb copy is limited to in-frame clones, with some not included. Counted here are 120,000 to 150,000 clones, 75% to 90% occurring once; the ten biggest clones make up 2.5% to 3%. Sequences were obtained from PBMCs. The source is a woman in her 30s in good health and CMV-seronegative.

J is TRBJ1-1 and V is TRBV6-1; the D is unclear. Germline CDR1 MNHNS, CDR2 SASEGT. Trimming left V 11 bases short and J 0 bases short, with 16 bases between. This CDR3 is 14 amino acids long. The CDR3 is CAARGRYMNTEAFF. CDR3 DNA sequence: TGTGCCGCCAGAGGGAGGTACATGAACACTGAAGCTTTCTTT.

The genes are TRBV7-2 and TRBJ2-5; D may be TRBD2 (6 bases). Trimming pared 5 bases from V and 2 bases from J, leaving 12 bases between. This CDR3 contains 14 residues. CDR1 and CDR2 from the germline V gene are SGHTA and FQGNSA. The CDR3 DNA reads as TGTGCCAGCAGCGTAGGGACTGTACAAGAGACCCAGTACTTC. Protein: CASSVGTVQETQYF.

This chain connects TRBV30 to TRBJ2-2, with TRBD2 as a possible D gene (6 bases). The V gene lost 7 bases and the J gene lost 4 bases, with 13 bases spanning the gap. Germline CDR1 and CDR2: GTSNPN and SVGIG (reference sequence). CDR3 length: 13 residues. CDR3 nucleotides: TGTGCCTTAAACGGGAGAATCACCGGGGAGCTGTTTTTT. Its protein is CALNGRITGELFF. The full variable domain, in which reference TRBV30 and TRBJ2-2 provide the parts outside the CDR3, is SQTIHQWPATLVQPVGSPLSLECTVEGTSNPNLYWYRQAAGRGLQLLFYSVGIGQISSEVPQNLSASRPQDRQFILSSKKLLLSDSGFYLCALNGRITGELFFGEGSRLTVL.

This clone was observed once. V and J are TRBV11-1 and TRBJ2-3; 10 bases are shared with TRBD2. The length of the CDR3 is 14 residues. V dropped 8 bases and J dropped 5; count of bases not matched to a gene: 7. Germline V lookup: CDR1 SGHAT, CDR2 FQDESV (reference sequence). The CDR3 loop is CASRTSGVRDTQYF. The CDR3 coding sequence is TGTGCCAGCCGGACTAGCGGAGTCCGAGATACGCAGTATTTT.

J is TRBJ2-2 and V is TRBV18; 12 bases are shared with TRBD2. This CDR3 spans 16 amino acids. After removal of 3 bases from V and 4 bases from J, the junction contained 3 bases not matched to a gene. Germline values: CDR1 KGHSH, CDR2 LQKENI. CDR3 DNA sequence: TGTGCCAGCTCACCGGCACTAGCGGGAGGCACCGGGGAGCTGTTTTTT. It yields the protein CASSPALAGGTGELFF.

This chain uses TRBV29-1 with TRBJ2-2; 9 bases fit TRBD1. The CDR3 is 14 residues long. Trimming removed 4 bases from V and 3 bases from J; junction bases left unmatched: 3. Germline CDR1 reads SQVTM; CDR2 reads ANQGSEA. The CDR3 is CSVGTGGYTGELFF. For the CDR3, the DNA is TGCAGCGTTGGAACAGGGGGCTACACCGGGGAGCTGTTTTTT.

The chain combines TRBV5-4 with TRBJ2-2, with D maybe TRBD1 (6 bases). Germline V gives CDR1 SGHNT, CDR2 YYREEE (reference sequence). The V end was cut by 0 bases, the J end by 5 bases, with 14 bases between. The CDR3 length is 16 residues. The CDR3 region has the DNA TGTGCCAGCAGCTTGGAGGTACAGGGTTTGACCGGGGAGCTGTTTTTT. It codes for CASSLEVQGLTGELFF.

The chain combines TRBV7-2 with TRBJ2-3, with a weak D call TRBD1 (6 bases). This CDR3 spans 15 amino acids. V was shortened by 4 bases and J by 3 bases, with 14 bases between the two germline ends. The germline gives CDR1 SGHTA, CDR2 FQGNSA. The CDR3 DNA reads as TGTGCCAGCAGCTCGACAGGAGTGAGGACAGATACGCAGTATTTT. Its translation is CASSSTGVRTDTQYF. The whole variable domain, filled in from reference TRBV7-2 and TRBJ2-3, reads GAGVSQSPSNKVTEKGKDVELRCDPISGHTALYWYRQSLGQGLEFLIYFQGNSAPDKSGLPSDRFSAERTGGSVSTLTIQRTQQEDSAVYLCASSSTGVRTDTQYFGPGTRLTVL.

V usage is TRBV9 and J usage is TRBJ2-1, with D uncertain. CDR1 is SGDLS and CDR2 is YYNGEE in the germline V gene. V was cut by 3 bases and J by 7 bases, with 11 bases left in between. This CDR3 has 13 residues. The CDR3 region has the DNA TGTGCCAGCAGCGGCCCGAGATTTAATGAGCAGTTCTTC. It encodes CASSGPRFNEQFF.